This T cell receptor beta chain came from a study of control samples from healthy donors and cancer patients. The germline V gene has CDR1 SGHRS and CDR2 YFSETQ. The ends were cut back, 0 bases at V and 6 bases at J, with 20 bases in the middle. The CDR3 loop spans 17 amino acids. TCRdb keeps only in-frame clones here, not all; method: immunoSEQ multiplex PCR. The table shows 75,000 or so clones, with more than 70% occurring only once. This clone occurred a few times. This chain uses TRBV5-1 with TRBJ2-3; D call uncertain. This TCR was recovered from a man aged 55 to 70 with colorectal cancer. Input material: PBMCs. The CDR3 loop is CASSLGAETFLGDTQYF. CDR3 in DNA: TGCGCCAGCAGCTTGGGGGCAGAGACTTTCCTGGGTGATACGCAGTATTTT.